Presented here are 25 T cell receptor beta chains from one specimen sequenced in a study of T cells in Graves' hyperthyroidism and ophthalmopathy. Amplification targeted TCR beta CDR3 regions from RNA transcripts. The TCR CDR3 first-round RT-PCR relied on the HTBI primer set. Using its own MiXCR run on the multiplex PCR reads, TCRdb lists one record per CDR3 protein. Altogether roughly 740,000 distinct CDR3 sequences are present, over 15% being singletons, with the ten largest covering approximately 8.4%. Sequencing used blood. These receptors all come from a man aged 18 to 30 with Graves' hyperthyroidism.

This clonotype was seen a handful of times. J is TRBJ2-7 and V is TRBV25-1; TRBD1 might be the D (6 bases). This CDR3 has 17 amino acids. V lost 0 bases and J 3 bases, leaving 18 bases between the germline ends. Looked up from germline, CDR1 is MGHDK and CDR2 is SYGVNS. CDR3: CASSEYGGRGLFYEQYF. In DNA form, the CDR3 reads TGTGCCAGCAGTGAATATGGGGGCAGGGGCCTATTCTACGAGCAGTACTTC.

This clonotype was counted at least ten times. J is TRBJ2-3 and V is TRBV11-2, with 10 bases matching TRBD1. The CDR3 runs to 15 residues. V was pared by 5 bases and J by 3 bases, with 5 bases of the junction left unmatched. Germline V gene data show CDR1 as SGHAT and CDR2 as FQNNGV. CDR3 bases: TGTGCCAGCAGCCCAGGGACAGGGGAGACAGATACGCAGTATTTT. It is translated as CASSPGTGETDTQYF.

The V gene is TRBV7-9, the J gene TRBJ1-5; D might be TRBD1 (6 bases). The CDR3 has 17 amino acids. V lost 1 base to trimming and J lost 3 bases, with 16 bases between them. Per the germline V gene, CDR1 is SEHNR and CDR2 is FQNEAQ (reference sequence). CDR3 protein: CASSLDQGMVTNQPQHF. The CDR3 coding sequence is TGTGCCAGCAGCTTAGATCAGGGGATGGTAACCAATCAGCCCCAGCATTTT.

The chain uses TRBV9 and TRBJ2-5; D is perhaps TRBD1 (5 bases). Germline-derived CDR1 and CDR2 are SGDLS and YYNGEE. The CDR3 has 15 residues. Trimming pared 0 bases from V and 2 bases from J, leaving 11 bases between. The CDR3 reads CASSVEDTEQETQYF. Here the CDR3 DNA reads TGTGCCAGCAGCGTAGAGGACACGGAACAAGAGACCCAGTACTTC.

The CDR3, as DNA: TGCAGCGTTGCGTTGGGACCCAACTCTGGGGCCAACGTCCTGACTTTC. This codes for CSVALGPNSGANVLTF. V usage is TRBV29-1 and J usage is TRBJ2-6; perhaps D is TRBD1 or TRBD2 (5 bases each). The ends were cut back, 4 bases at V and 0 bases at J, with 13 bases in the middle. This CDR3 has 16 amino acids. Germline V CDR1 and CDR2: SQVTM, ANQGSEA.

A few counts support this clonotype. The J gene is TRBJ1-6, the V gene TRBV28, with TRBD1 matching over 9 bases. Germline trimming cut 6 bases from V and 0 bases from J; bases unmatched to any gene: 0. From germline, CDR1 is MDHEN and CDR2 SYDVKM. The CDR3 extends over 15 amino acids. The CDR3 sequence is CASRDRGSYNSPLHF. CDR3 sequence (DNA): TGTGCCAGCAGGGACAGGGGCTCCTATAATTCACCCCTCCACTTT.

This clonotype was seen repeatedly, ten times or more. This chain uses TRBV11-3 with TRBJ2-1; TRBD2 matches at 9 bases. V lost 5 bases to trimming and J lost 7 bases; unmatched junction nucleotides: 6. The germline CDR1 and CDR2 sequences are SGHNT and YENEEA. This CDR3 has 14 amino acids. The CDR3 DNA is TGTGCCAGCAGCCGCAGGCGGGAGGGGAATGAGCAGTTCTTC. Protein product: CASSRRREGNEQFF.

This clonotype has a count of ten or more. The chain has TRBV29-1 and TRBJ2-3; D remains ambiguous. Germline V gene sequence: CDR1 SQVTM, CDR2 ANQGSEA. V was trimmed by 4 bases and J by 0 bases, leaving 11 bases between them. This CDR3 region has 14 residues. Written as DNA, the CDR3 is TGCAGCGTTGTCGGCGGAACTAGCACAGATACGCAGTATTTT. Protein sequence: CSVVGGTSTDTQYF.

Comment on this clonotype: This clone may be a read error of a much larger clone one base away. V and J are TRBV7-9 and TRBJ2-7; 8 bases align to TRBD1. V lost 4 bases and J lost 2; bases outside the gene matches: 13. CDR3 length: 17 amino acids. The germline V gene has CDR1 SEHNR and CDR2 FQNEAQ (reference sequence). The CDR3 is CASSSTRRDRRPYEQYF. CDR3 sequence (DNA): TGTGCCAGCAGCTCCACCCGCCGGGACAGGCGCCCCTACGAGCAGTACTTC.

This clonotype was counted many times. The gene calls are TRBV12-3 or TRBV12-4 and TRBJ1-6; D is uncertain. Trimming removed 6 bases from V and 0 bases from J, with 12 bases in between. The CDR3 consists of 16 residues. Written as DNA, the CDR3 is TGTGCCAGCAGCACAACTAGAAGCTCCTATAATTCACCCCTCCACTTT. Residues: CASSTTRSSYNSPLHF.

As for this clonotype: A read error may account for a junction end that differs from germline. J is TRBJ1-3 and V is TRBV4-1; D call uncertain. Germline CDR1 reads MGHRA; CDR2 reads YSYEKL. This CDR3 is 16 amino acids long. The CDR3 bases are TGCGCCAGCGCCTACGCCAGGCGGGGAGGTGGAAACACCGTATATTTT. Its protein is CASAYARRGGGNTVYF.

The table lists this clonotype with many counts. The gene calls are TRBV11-3 and TRBJ2-4; 10 bases agree with TRBD1. Germline V CDR1 and CDR2: SGHNT, YENEEA. CDR3 size: 15 residues. The J segment lost 7 bases and the V segment lost 5 bases, leaving 8 bases of the junction unmatched. The CDR3 loop reads CASSAQTGGTNIQYF. CDR3 bases: TGTGCCAGCAGCGCCCAGACAGGGGGCACGAACATTCAGTACTTC.

This clonotype was found many times. The chain recombines TRBV11-2 with TRBJ2-4, with D perhaps matching TRBD2 (6 bases). CDR1 SGHAT and CDR2 FQNNGV come from the germline V gene. Trimming stripped 5 bases from V and 9 bases from J, with 17 bases between. The CDR3 runs to 14 residues. CDR3 residues: CASSGSAGSGIQYF. CDR3 coding DNA: TGTGCCAGCAGCGGATCGGCGGGATCCGGCATTCAGTACTTC. Filled out from reference TRBV11-2 and TRBJ2-4, the complete variable domain reads EAGVAQSPRYKIIEKRQSVAFWCNPISGHATLYWYQQILGQGPKLLIQFQNNGVVDDSQLPKDRFSAERLKGVDSTLKIQPAKLEDSAVYLCASSGSAGSGIQYFGAGTRLSVL.

This clonotype was counted many times. The chain has TRBV12-3 or TRBV12-4 and TRBJ2-1; no clear D gene. The CDR3 has 15 amino acids. V was cut by 6 bases and J by 9 bases, with 21 bases left in between. The CDR3: CASRSVRSGIGEQFF. CDR3 in DNA: TGTGCCAGCAGGTCGGTCAGGTCGGGTATTGGTGAGCAGTTCTTC.

As DNA, the CDR3 is TGTGCCAGCAGCCGGCTAGCTATAAACACAGATACGCAGTATTTT. Amino acids: CASSRLAINTDTQYF. V usage is TRBV7-3 and J usage is TRBJ2-3; tentatively, D is TRBD2 (5 bases). V shed 5 bases and J shed 2 bases, with 14 bases lying between them. The CDR3 sequence is 15 residues long. In germline, CDR1 is SGHTA, CDR2 FQGTGA. Drawing the rest from reference TRBV7-3 and TRBJ2-3, the complete variable domain is GAGVSQTPSNKVTEKGKYVELRCDPISGHTALYWYRQSLGQGPEFLIYFQGTGAADDSGLPNDRFFAVRPEGSVSTLKIQRTERGDSAVYLCASSRLAINTDTQYFGPGTRLTVL.

In its sample, this clonotype was seen a few times. V usage is TRBV6-2 or TRBV6-3 and J usage is TRBJ2-3; 9 bases map to TRBD2. The germline V gene has CDR1 MNHEY and CDR2 SVGEGT. Trimming at V came to 11 bases and at J to 4 bases, leaving 10 bases not matched to a gene. The CDR3 runs 14 residues. The CDR3 sequence: CASKVVAGADTQYF. Here the CDR3 DNA reads TGTGCCTCGAAAGTTGTAGCGGGAGCAGATACGCAGTATTTT.

This clonotype was recorded at least ten times. The gene calls are TRBV2 and TRBJ2-7; TRBD2 aligns across 13 bases. This CDR3 has 15 amino acids. The V segment lost 6 bases and the J segment 6 bases; nucleotides outside the gene matches: 8. The germline gives CDR1 SNHLY, CDR2 FYNNEI. CDR3 amino acids: CASRGTSGALGEQYF. In DNA, the CDR3 is TGTGCCAGCAGGGGGACTAGCGGGGCCCTCGGCGAGCAGTACTTC.

This clonotype was counted many times. The gene calls are TRBV28 and TRBJ2-5; D perhaps matches TRBD2 (5 bases). The CDR3 length is 16 residues. With 8 bases removed from V and 1 base from J, the gap between germline ends came to 20 bases. Germline CDR1 MDHEN, CDR2 SYDVKM. The CDR3 DNA reads as TGTGCCAGCTCTCAACTCACCGGGAAAGCCCAAGAGACCCAGTACTTC. Its protein is CASSQLTGKAQETQYF.

In its sample, this clonotype was seen a few times. J is TRBJ1-3 and V is TRBV20-1, with 9 positions matching TRBD1. Germline values: CDR1 DFQATT, CDR2 SNEGSKA (reference sequence). CDR3 size: 15 residues. Trimming at V came to 5 bases and at J to 3 bases, leaving 8 bases not matched to a gene. CDR3 nucleotides: TGCAGTGCTGGGACGGGACAGGGATATGGAAACACCATATATTTT. It encodes CSAGTGQGYGNTIYF.

This clonotype was seen at least ten times. The chain recombines TRBV2 with TRBJ2-1; the D gene is possibly TRBD2 (6 bases). The CDR3 consists of 15 residues. Looked up from germline, CDR1 is SNHLY and CDR2 is FYNNEI. Trimming removed 3 bases at V and 8 bases at J, with 17 bases between. Written as DNA, the CDR3 is TGTGCCAGCAGTGAGGGGGGAGCTCCTTTAGATGAGCAGTTCTTC. Translation gives CASSEGGAPLDEQFF. Complete variable domain (other parts from reference TRBV2 and TRBJ2-1): EPEVTQTPSHQVTQMGQEVILRCVPISNHLYFYWYRQILGQKVEFLVSFYNNEISEKSEIFDDQFSVERPDGSNFTLKIRSTKLEDSAMYFCASSEGGAPLDEQFFGPGTRLTVL.

This clonotype was seen at least ten times. This sequence joins TRBV11-2 and TRBJ2-5; 10 nucleotides align to TRBD2. The germline gives CDR1 SGHAT, CDR2 FQNNGV. Trimming cost V 1 base and J 0 bases; bases outside gene matches: 2. The CDR3 length is 16 residues. Here the CDR3 reads CASSLVLAGDQETQYF. The CDR3 coding sequence is TGTGCCAGCAGCTTAGTCCTAGCGGGGGACCAAGAGACCCAGTACTTC.

This clonotype was detected only a few times. The V call is TRBV30, the J call TRBJ2-5; TRBD2 matches at 7 bases. This CDR3 is 13 amino acids long. The trim removed 7 bases at V and 2 bases at J, leaving 7 bases unmatched. Germline assignment: CDR1 GTSNPN and CDR2 SVGIG (reference sequence). In DNA form, the CDR3 reads TGTGCCTCGGGGGGTCGCCAGCAAGAGACCCAGTACTTC. Amino acids: CASGGRQQETQYF. The variable domain in full, with the rest retrieved from reference TRBV30 and TRBJ2-5, is SQTIHQWPATLVQPVGSPLSLECTVEGTSNPNLYWYRQAAGRGLQLLFYSVGIGQISSEVPQNLSASRPQDRQFILSSKKLLLSDSGFYLCASGGRQQETQYFGPGTRLLVL.

This clonotype was seen many times. CDR3 DNA sequence: TGTGCCAGCAGCAACGACAGGGCTTCGTACGAGCAGTACTTC. Encoded protein: CASSNDRASYEQYF. This sequence joins TRBV11-2 and TRBJ2-7; the match to TRBD1 covers 7 bases. Trimming took 5 bases from V and 4 from J; bases not matched to a gene: 8. CDR1 is SGHAT, CDR2 FQNNGV, per germline. This CDR3 is built from 14 residues.

This clonotype was counted a few times. The chain employs TRBV24-1 and TRBJ2-2; 7 bases agree with TRBD2. Germline CDR1 reads KGHDR; CDR2 reads SFDVKD. J was trimmed by 2 bases and V by 3 bases; bases with no gene match: 5. The CDR3 consists of 16 residues. The CDR3: CATSDVSGPNTGELFF. As DNA, the CDR3 is TGTGCCACCAGTGATGTTAGCGGGCCTAACACCGGGGAGCTGTTTTTT.

V is TRBV10-1 and J is TRBJ2-5; D assignment may be TRBD1 or TRBD2 (6 bases each). In germline, CDR1 is WNHNN, CDR2 SYGVQD (reference sequence). Trimming pared 0 bases from V and 5 bases from J, leaving 10 bases between. The CDR3 has 14 residues. The CDR3 sequence is CASSESRGRETQYF. The CDR3, as DNA: TGCGCCAGCAGTGAGTCCCGGGGGCGGGAGACCCAGTACTTC.